The 11 T cell receptor beta chains presented below share a single source sample, sequenced in a study of blood T cells in healthy people across ages. Primed by a sample-barcoded 5' primer and a J-beta primer mix, a second PCR proceeded for roughly 6 to 12 cycles. Via MiXCR, TCRdb re-called the 5' RACE reads, giving one row per CDR3 protein. Of about 730,000 distinct CDR3 sequences listed, around 40% are singletons. The specimen sequenced was blood. All receptors come from a woman in her sixties or seventies in good health.

The rearrangement joins TRBV9 to TRBJ2-3; TRBD2 aligns across 8 bases. Trimming took 3 bases from V and 0 from J; bases not matched to a gene: 6. In germline, CDR1 is SGDLS, CDR2 YYNGEE. The CDR3 runs 16 residues. CDR3 bases: TGTGCCAGCAGCGGGACTAGCCCGATGAGCACAGATACGCAGTATTTT. It encodes CASSGTSPMSTDTQYF.

This clonotype was counted a few times. The V gene is TRBV9, the J gene TRBJ2-1, with D uncertain. Germline V lookup: CDR1 SGDLS, CDR2 YYNGEE. Trimming took off 0 bases at V and 5 bases at J, with 3 bases between the two ends. CDR3 length: 12 amino acids. CDR3 nucleotides: TGTGCCAGCAGCGTAGGGGACAATGAGCAGTTCTTC. This sequence encodes CASSVGDNEQFF.

The CDR3 bases are TGTGCCAGCAGGCCGGCCGGACTAGCGGGGGTCGAGCAGTACTTC. Its translation is CASRPAGLAGVEQYF. The chain carries TRBV12-3 or TRBV12-4 and TRBJ2-7; 13 bases line up with TRBD2. V shed 6 bases and J 6 bases; nucleotides not matched to a gene: 8. This CDR3 comprises 15 residues.

This clonotype was recorded a few times. V is TRBV7-3 and J is TRBJ2-1, with 8 bases aligning to TRBD2. The CDR3 has 15 residues. V trimming: 5 bases; J trimming: 6 bases; junction bases outside the gene matches: 9. The germline V gene has CDR1 SGHTA and CDR2 FQGTGA. DNA for the CDR3: TGTGCCAGCAGCCAGGGACTAGTGTTGGGCAATGAGCAGTTCTTC. Its protein is CASSQGLVLGNEQFF.

This clonotype was seen a few times. The V gene is TRBV5-1, the J gene TRBJ2-5; D is unresolved. The CDR3 spans 14 residues. Trimming removed 1 base at V and 1 base at J, with 8 bases between. The germline V gene encodes CDR1 SGHRS and CDR2 YFSETQ. The CDR3 DNA follows: TGCGCCAGCAGCTTGACGGCCAGCCAAGAGACCCAGTACTTC. This gives the protein CASSLTASQETQYF.

Ten or more counts support this clonotype. The chain has TRBV7-9 and TRBJ1-1; 9 positions match TRBD1. CDR1 is SEHNR and CDR2 is FQNEAQ in the germline V gene (reference sequence). Germline trimming cut 1 base from V and 3 bases from J; bases unmatched to any gene: 9. The CDR3 sequence is 17 residues long. CDR3 protein: CASSLVGTGQGDTEAFF. The CDR3 DNA sequence: TGTGCCAGCAGCTTAGTAGGGACGGGACAGGGAGACACTGAAGCTTTCTTT. Complete variable domain (other parts from reference TRBV7-9 and TRBJ1-1): DTGVSQNPRHKITKRGQNVTFRCDPISEHNRLYWYRQTLGQGPEFLTYFQNEAQLEKSRLLSDRFSAERPKGSFSTLEIQRTEQGDSAMYLCASSLVGTGQGDTEAFFGQGTRLTVV.

This clonotype has ten or more counts. V is TRBV7-3 and J is TRBJ2-5; maybe TRBD1 (5 bases). The CDR3 totals 13 residues. V was shortened by 5 bases and J by 5 bases, with 12 bases between the two germline ends. Per germline, CDR1 SGHTA and CDR2 FQGTGA. The CDR3 sequence is CASSQTGRETQYF. The CDR3 DNA reads as TGTGCCAGCAGCCAAACAGGTCGTGAGACCCAGTACTTC.

CDR3 sequence reads: CSAPRGNYGYTF. The CDR3 region has the DNA TGCAGTGCTCCGCGGGGGAACTATGGCTACACCTTC. The J gene is TRBJ1-2, the V gene TRBV20-1; D perhaps matches TRBD1 (5 bases). V was shortened by 5 bases and J by 2 bases, with 9 bases between the two germline ends. Germline V lookup: CDR1 DFQATT, CDR2 SNEGSKA (reference sequence). This CDR3 spans 12 amino acids.

The chain employs TRBV7-6 and TRBJ2-1; 13 nucleotides align to TRBD2. Germline loops: CDR1 SGHVS, CDR2 FNYEAQ. J was trimmed by 8 bases and V by 1 base; bases with no gene match: 8. The CDR3 has 17 residues. The CDR3 reads CASSLVTSGGAWDEQFF. For the CDR3, the DNA is TGTGCCAGCAGCTTAGTTACTAGCGGGGGGGCCTGGGATGAGCAGTTCTTC.

The V call is TRBV5-6, the J call TRBJ2-3, with D perhaps matching TRBD2 (5 bases). V was pared by 0 bases and J by 4 bases, with 12 bases between. This CDR3 has 15 amino acids. CDR1 and CDR2 (germline): SGHDT, YYEEEE. The CDR3 region has the DNA TGTGCCAGCAGCTTGGCGGGGAATAGAGCAGATACGCAGTATTTT. It yields the protein CASSLAGNRADTQYF.

Of note for this clonotype: A much bigger clone sits one base away, suggesting this may be a read error. The J gene is TRBJ2-3, the V gene TRBV7-2; 8 bases match TRBD2. This CDR3 region has 16 residues. Germline-derived CDR1 and CDR2 are SGHTA and FQGNSA. The V gene end was trimmed by 1 base and the J gene end by 5 bases; junction bases not matched to a gene: 8. The CDR3: CASSLGQTSVEDTQYF. DNA for the CDR3: TGTGCCAGCAGCTTAGGGCAGACTAGCGTGGAAGATACGCAGTATTTT.